This T cell receptor (beta chain) was documented in a study of T cells in Graves' hyperthyroidism and ophthalmopathy. V trimming: 0 bases; J trimming: 4 bases; junction bases outside the gene matches: 2. CDR3 length: 14 amino acids. Germline loops: CDR1 LNHNV, CDR2 YYDKDF (reference sequence). Regions amplified from RNA transcripts were the TCR beta CDR3 regions. A set of HTBI primers served as the primers for a first-round RT-PCR of the TCR CDR3. One entry per CDR3 protein, called by TCRdb with MiXCR from the multiplex PCR reads. The sample carries 300,000 to 350,000 distinct CDR3 sequences, roughly 13% recorded once.

Sequenced input: blood. The clonotype originates from a woman aged 25 to 39 with Graves' hyperthyroidism. The chain recombines TRBV15 with TRBJ1-2, with 7 bases fitting TRBD1. The CDR3 DNA reads as TGTGCCACCAGCAGAGAGTGGACAGGCTATGGCTACACCTTC. It yields the protein CATSREWTGYGYTF.